Listed below are T cell receptor beta chains from one sample, sequenced in a study of graft-versus-host responses after intestinal transplantation. This table comes from immunoSEQ multiplex PCR, and its TCRdb copy is limited to in-frame clones, with some not included. Of 75,000 to 100,000 clones listed, roughly 90% are singletons. These receptors' antigens are unknown. The starting material was unstimulated CD4+ T cells sorted from spleen or lymph node cells, obtained before intestinal transplant. The source is a human donor who received an intestinal transplant. The CDR3 runs from the conserved cysteine through the conserved F or W. A D gene is named only where the DNA matches it firmly. The listing skips clone size in some rows; elsewhere it reads once, few, many or a size class.

d_gene	v_gene	j_gene	abundance	CDR3aa	CDR3nt
TRBD1	TRBV6-1	TRBJ1-5	-	CASSEARVGQGHRGSNQPQHF	TGTGCCAGCAGTGAAGCACGTGTCGGACAGGGACATAGGGGTAGCAATCAGCCCCAGCATTTT
TRBD1	TRBV5-1	TRBJ1-5	-	CASSSGQANQPQHF	TGCGCCAGCAGCTCGGGACAGGCAAATCAGCCCCAGCATTTT
TRBD2	TRBV6-5	TRBJ2-1	-	CASSYARLAGDEQFF	TGTGCCAGCAGTTACGCCCGACTAGCGGGAGATGAGCAGTTCTTC
TRBD2	TRBV5-1	TRBJ2-4	-	CASSPGLAGEWDKNIQYF	TGCGCCAGCAGCCCGGGACTAGCGGGAGAGTGGGACAAAAACATTCAGTACTTC
TRBD1	TRBV5-1	TRBJ2-7	-	CASSFGTADPHEQYF	TGCGCCAGCAGCTTCGGGACAGCGGATCCCCACGAGCAGTACTTC
-	TRBV28	TRBJ1-1	-	CASSSGRRDKRTEAFF	TGTGCCAGCAGTTCCGGGCGAAGGGACAAAAGGACTGAAGCTTTCTTT
-	TRBV5-1	TRBJ1-3	-	CASSQGSGNTIYF	TGCGCCAGCAGTCAGGGATCTGGAAACACCATATATTTT
TRBD2	TRBV13	TRBJ2-7	-	CASSSGLGVGGEQYF	TGTGCCAGCAGCTCGGGACTAGGGGTGGGAGGCGAGCAGTACTTC
-	TRBV6-5	TRBJ1-2	once	CASRNFWYGYTF	TGTGCCAGCAGGAACTTTTGGTATGGCTACACCTTC
-	TRBV18	TRBJ1-1	-	CASSPLGGSDEAFF	TGTGCCAGCTCACCCCTCGGAGGATCGGATGAAGCTTTCTTT